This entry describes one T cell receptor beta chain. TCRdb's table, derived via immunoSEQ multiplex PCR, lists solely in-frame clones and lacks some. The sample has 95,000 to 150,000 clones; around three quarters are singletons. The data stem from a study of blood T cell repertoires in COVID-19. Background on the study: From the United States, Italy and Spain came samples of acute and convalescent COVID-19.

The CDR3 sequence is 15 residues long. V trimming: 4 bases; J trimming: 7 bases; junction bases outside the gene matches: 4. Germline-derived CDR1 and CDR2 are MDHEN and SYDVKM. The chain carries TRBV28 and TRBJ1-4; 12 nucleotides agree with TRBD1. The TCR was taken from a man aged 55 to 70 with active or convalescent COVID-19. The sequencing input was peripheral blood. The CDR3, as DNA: TGTGCCAGCAGTTCTTGGGACAGGGGGCCTGAAAAACTGTTTTTT. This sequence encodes CASSSWDRGPEKLFF.